These 24 T cell receptor beta chains were all obtained from the same sample, sequenced in a study of naive and memory T cell subsets. The beta constant-region primer was an equimolar mix of two oligonucleotides covering TRBC1 and TRBC2. MiXCR, run by TCRdb on the UMI-ligation and nested PCR reads, gives a single entry per CDR3 protein. In the table there are 25,000 to 30,000 distinct CDR3 sequences, around 10% of which are singletons. The sample taken for sequencing was effector memory CD4+ T cells from blood. As to subset: effector memory, CD45RA- CD27-. The receptors stem from a human donor in good health.

This clonotype was detected ten times or more. This chain links TRBV7-9 with TRBJ1-2; D unclear. The germline V gene encodes CDR1 SEHNR and CDR2 FQNEAQ (reference sequence). Trimming stripped 3 bases from V and 0 bases from J, with 5 bases between. This CDR3 region has 13 residues. The CDR3 loop reads CASSFDANYGYTF. CDR3 nucleotides: TGTGCCAGCAGCTTTGACGCTAACTATGGCTACACCTTC.

The count of this clonotype is one. This rearrangement joins TRBV7-8 to TRBJ2-5, with D tentatively TRBD2 (5 bases). Germline V lookup: CDR1 SGHVS, CDR2 FQNEAQ. CDR3 length equals 14 residues. The V end was cut by 5 bases, the J end by 1 base, with 11 bases between. CDR3 nucleotides: TGTGCCAGCAGCCGAGGACGGGGCCAAGAGACCCAGTACTTC. It yields the protein CASSRGRGQETQYF.

This clonotype has a handful of counts. This sequence joins TRBV5-6 and TRBJ2-1; 14 nucleotides agree with TRBD2. J lost 6 bases, V lost 4 bases, and 9 bases had no gene match. Germline loops: CDR1 SGHDT, CDR2 YYEEEE. CDR3 size: 17 residues. The CDR3 region is CASSLRGLAGGANEQFF. CDR3 in DNA: TGTGCCAGCAGCCTCCGAGGACTAGCGGGAGGCGCCAATGAGCAGTTCTTC.

This clonotype was found a few times. The CDR3: CAWSVGLADEQFF. In nucleotides, the CDR3 is TGTGCCTGGAGTGTGGGACTAGCGGATGAGCAGTTCTTC. This chain uses TRBV30 with TRBJ2-1; TRBD2 aligns across 11 bases. CDR3 length: 13 amino acids. CDR1 and CDR2 (germline): GTSNPN, SVGIG (reference sequence). V was clipped by 0 bases and J by 8 bases; unmatched bases: 0. Drawing the rest from reference TRBV30 and TRBJ2-1, the complete variable domain is SQTIHQWPATLVQPVGSPLSLECTVEGTSNPNLYWYRQAAGRGLQLLFYSVGIGQISSEVPQNLSASRPQDRQFILSSKKLLLSDSGFYLCAWSVGLADEQFFGPGTRLTVL.

This clonotype appeared many times. The genes are TRBV6-2 or TRBV6-3 and TRBJ1-1; 7 bases align to TRBD1. The germline CDR1 and CDR2 sequences are MNHEY and SVGEGT. CDR3 length equals 14 residues. V gave up 6 bases and J gave up 0 bases; unmatched junction bases: 4. DNA for the CDR3: TGTGCCAGCAGCCGACAGGGCATGAACACTGAAGCTTTCTTT. Amino acid sequence: CASSRQGMNTEAFF.

In this sample, this clonotype turned up a few times. The rearrangement links TRBV13 to TRBJ1-1, with D possibly TRBD1 on 5 matching bases. CDR1 is PRHDT and CDR2 is FYEKMQ in the germline V gene (reference sequence). The CDR3 sequence is 13 residues long. V was cut by 5 bases and J by 7 bases, with 14 bases left in between. The CDR3 nucleotides read TGTGCCAGCAGCCAGCGGCGGGGGAGTGAAGCTTTCTTT. As protein: CASSQRRGSEAFF.

This clonotype was detected a few times. The rearrangement links TRBV2 to TRBJ1-4; 7 bases map to TRBD1. From germline, CDR1 is SNHLY and CDR2 FYNNEI. The V gene end was trimmed by 7 bases and the J gene end by 3 bases; junction bases not matched to a gene: 2. This CDR3 is 13 amino acids long. The CDR3 bases are TGTGCCAGCAAGCAGGGGGCTAATGAAAAACTGTTTTTT. Its protein product is CASKQGANEKLFF.

The chain couples TRBV20-1 to TRBJ2-7; 9 positions match TRBD1. In germline, CDR1 is DFQATT, CDR2 SNEGSKA (reference sequence). The CDR3 runs to 15 residues. The ends lost 0 bases at V and 4 bases at J; junction bases unmatched: 7. The CDR3 reads CSARDPGQGIYEQYF. For the CDR3, the DNA is TGCAGTGCTAGAGATCCGGGACAGGGTATTTACGAGCAGTACTTC.

There are many counts of this clonotype. The chain has TRBV28 and TRBJ1-6, with TRBD1 matching over 7 bases. Germline CDR1 MDHEN, CDR2 SYDVKM. The junction had 4 bases not matched to a gene; V was cut back by 5 bases and J by 0 bases. CDR3 length equals 16 residues. CDR3: CASSPDRSSYNSPLHF. Here the CDR3 DNA reads TGTGCCAGCAGTCCGGACAGGAGCTCCTATAATTCACCCCTCCACTTT.

This chain uses TRBV11-2 with TRBJ2-3; possible D gene TRBD2, 6 bases. This CDR3 comprises 15 residues. V lost 3 bases and J 3 bases, leaving 13 bases between the germline ends. Germline values: CDR1 SGHAT, CDR2 FQNNGV. This CDR3 reads CASSFRLAMTDTQYF. For the CDR3, the DNA is TGTGCCAGCAGCTTCCGGCTAGCGATGACAGATACGCAGTATTTT.

V is TRBV4-3 and J is TRBJ1-1; TRBD1 matches 7 bases. The CDR3 extends over 14 amino acids. From germline, CDR1 is LGHNA and CDR2 YSLEER. Germline trimming cut 2 bases from V and 5 bases from J; bases unmatched to any gene: 5. The CDR3 sequence: CASSQIPGGTEAFF. The CDR3 DNA sequence: TGCGCCAGCAGCCAAATCCCAGGGGGAACTGAAGCTTTCTTT.

The rearrangement links TRBV20-1 to TRBJ2-1, with TRBD2 identical over 8 bases. The CDR3 totals 15 residues. J was trimmed by 6 bases and V by 5 bases; bases with no gene match: 12. CDR1 DFQATT and CDR2 SNEGSKA come from the germline V gene (reference sequence). The DNA for the CDR3 is TGCAGTGCTCCGGGCGGAAGACTAGCGTTCAATGAGCAGTTCTTC. It is translated as CSAPGGRLAFNEQFF.

This clonotype has a handful of counts. The chain joins TRBV7-9 to TRBJ2-1; 10 positions agree with TRBD2. CDR3 size: 17 residues. V was pared by 3 bases and J by 8 bases, with 13 bases of the junction left unmatched. CDR1 SEHNR and CDR2 FQNEAQ come from the germline V gene (reference sequence). The CDR3 region is CASSFRTTSGIRDEQFF. The CDR3 DNA reads as TGTGCCAGCAGCTTCAGAACAACTAGCGGGATAAGAGATGAGCAGTTCTTC.

A few counts support this clonotype. The chain employs TRBV7-2 and TRBJ2-7; TRBD1 matches 8 bases. Germline CDR1 SGHTA, CDR2 FQGNSA. The CDR3 is 13 residues long. Germline trimming cut 5 bases from V and 10 bases from J; bases unmatched to any gene: 10. CDR3 in amino acids: CASSRGQGWGQYF. DNA of the CDR3: TGTGCCAGCAGCCGTGGACAGGGTTGGGGCCAGTACTTC.

The genes are TRBV6-1 and TRBJ1-5, with D maybe TRBD1 (5 bases). From germline, CDR1 is MNHNS and CDR2 SASEGT. This CDR3 is built from 16 residues. The V end lost 3 bases, the J end lost 2 bases, and 14 bases lay between the germline ends. In nucleotides, the CDR3 is TGTGCCAGCAGTGATTGGGAGGGGACGGGCAATCAGCCCCAGCATTTT. Translating gives CASSDWEGTGNQPQHF.

This clonotype was seen only a few times. The J gene is TRBJ1-6, the V gene TRBV12-3 or TRBV12-4, with D uncertain. The CDR3 contains 16 residues. The V end lost 6 bases, the J end lost 1 base, and 13 bases lay between the germline ends. In DNA, the CDR3 is TGTGCCAGCAGCGGACGCATGGGGTCCTATAATTCACCCCTCCACTTT. Its protein is CASSGRMGSYNSPLHF.

In its sample, this clonotype was seen many times. The CDR3 DNA reads as TGTGCCAGCAGTTTGACCCTCCCCGCTCGGGAGCAGTACTTC. The encoded protein is CASSLTLPAREQYF. The chain is built from TRBV12-3 or TRBV12-4 and TRBJ2-7; D remains unclear. V gave up 3 bases and J gave up 7 bases, with 16 bases separating them. The CDR3 runs 14 residues.

The chain carries TRBV7-2 and TRBJ2-1; 8 bases match TRBD1. The CDR3 has 14 residues. Trimming at V came to 3 bases and at J to 4 bases, leaving 2 bases not matched to a gene. Looked up from germline, CDR1 is SGHTA and CDR2 is FQGNSA. This CDR3 is CASSFGTGYNEQFF. The CDR3 DNA reads TGTGCCAGCAGCTTCGGGACAGGTTACAATGAGCAGTTCTTC.

This chain joins TRBV28 and TRBJ2-4; 10 bases agree with TRBD1. From germline, CDR1 is MDHEN and CDR2 SYDVKM. V gave up 4 bases and J gave up 9 bases; unmatched junction bases: 9. The CDR3 is 15 residues long. Here the CDR3 reads CASSYPGQGFVIQYF. CDR3 DNA sequence: TGTGCCAGCAGTTATCCGGGACAGGGGTTTGTCATTCAGTACTTC.

This chain links TRBV7-2 with TRBJ1-2; D gene uncertain. This CDR3 contains 15 residues. CDR1 SGHTA and CDR2 FQGNSA come from the germline V gene. With 1 base removed from V and 2 bases from J, the gap between germline ends came to 11 bases. The DNA for the CDR3 is TGTGCCAGCAGCTTAGGATTCGCCAGAAACTATGGCTACACCTTC. It translates to CASSLGFARNYGYTF. Based on the CDR3 plus reference TRBV7-2 and TRBJ1-2, the full variable domain is GAGVSQSPSNKVTEKGKDVELRCDPISGHTALYWYRQSLGQGLEFLIYFQGNSAPDKSGLPSDRFSAERTGGSVSTLTIQRTQQEDSAVYLCASSLGFARNYGYTFGSGTRLTVV.

This clonotype showed up just a few times. This sequence joins TRBV24-1 and TRBJ1-4; D remains unclear. This CDR3 has 13 residues. Germline values: CDR1 KGHDR, CDR2 SFDVKD. The germline V and J ends were trimmed by 0 bases and 8 bases, with 6 bases remaining between them. The CDR3 is CATSDLPVEKLFF. Here the CDR3 DNA reads TGTGCCACCAGTGATTTGCCAGTCGAAAAACTGTTTTTT.

This clonotype appeared a few times. This sequence joins TRBV2 and TRBJ1-5; D unresolved. In germline, CDR1 is SNHLY, CDR2 FYNNEI. The V end was cut by 4 bases, the J end by 7 bases, with 11 bases between. CDR3 length: 13 amino acids. CDR3 nucleotide sequence: TGTGCCAGCAGTGCCGGGATGGACCAGCCCCAGCATTTT. This sequence encodes CASSAGMDQPQHF.

This clonotype was detected many times. The chain combines TRBV6-1 with TRBJ1-2; D remains unclear. In germline, CDR1 is MNHNS, CDR2 SASEGT. The CDR3 has 15 amino acids. Trimming took 8 bases from V and 1 from J, leaving 17 bases between them. CDR3 nucleotide sequence: TGTGCCAGCGAAGACCACGAGTGGAATAACTATGGCTACACCTTC. It codes for CASEDHEWNNYGYTF.

This clonotype was detected only a few times. The chain has TRBV20-1 and TRBJ1-1; 10 bases are shared with TRBD1. CDR1 DFQATT and CDR2 SNEGSKA come from the germline V gene (reference sequence). The CDR3 has 18 residues. Unmatched junction bases numbered 20, after V lost 3 bases and J lost 7 bases. This chain's CDR3 is CSASVPPGQGKRKNEAFF. The CDR3 DNA reads TGCAGTGCTAGCGTCCCCCCGGGACAGGGGAAGAGGAAAAATGAAGCTTTCTTT.